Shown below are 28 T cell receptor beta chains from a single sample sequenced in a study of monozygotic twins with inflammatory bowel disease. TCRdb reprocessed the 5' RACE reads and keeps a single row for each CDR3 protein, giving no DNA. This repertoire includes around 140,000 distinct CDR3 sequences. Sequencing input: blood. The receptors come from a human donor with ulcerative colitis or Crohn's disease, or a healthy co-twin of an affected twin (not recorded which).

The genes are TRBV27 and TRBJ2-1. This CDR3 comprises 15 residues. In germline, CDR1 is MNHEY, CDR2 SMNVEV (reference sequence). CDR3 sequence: CASTKGPSSYNEQFF.

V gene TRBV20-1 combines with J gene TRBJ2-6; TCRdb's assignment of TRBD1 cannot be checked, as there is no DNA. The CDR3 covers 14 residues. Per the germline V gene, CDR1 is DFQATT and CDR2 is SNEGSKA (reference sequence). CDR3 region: CSAPGVSGANVLTF.

The CDR3 sequence: CASRSQGRSNQPQHF. The chain is built from TRBV27 and TRBJ1-5; TCRdb names TRBD1, which stays unverified in the absence of DNA. CDR1 MNHEY and CDR2 SMNVEV come from the germline V gene (reference sequence). This CDR3 region has 15 residues.

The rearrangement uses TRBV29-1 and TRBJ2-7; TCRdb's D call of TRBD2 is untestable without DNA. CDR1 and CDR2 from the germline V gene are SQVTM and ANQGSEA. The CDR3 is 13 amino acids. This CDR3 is CSVTPSGGYEQYF.

The CDR3 is CASSLEAGPNTEAFF. The chain uses TRBV11-3 and TRBJ1-1. Germline CDR1 reads SGHNT; CDR2 reads YENEEA. This CDR3 region has 15 residues.

The CDR3 spells CATSTEPTVNTQYF. V and J are TRBV15 and TRBJ2-3; TCRdb's assignment of TRBD1 cannot be checked, as there is no DNA. CDR1 is LNHNV and CDR2 is YYDKDF in the germline V gene (reference sequence). The CDR3 sequence is 14 residues long.

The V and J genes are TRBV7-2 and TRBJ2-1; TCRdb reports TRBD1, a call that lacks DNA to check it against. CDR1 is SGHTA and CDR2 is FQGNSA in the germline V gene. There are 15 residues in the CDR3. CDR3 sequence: CASSDRRLAVNEQFF.

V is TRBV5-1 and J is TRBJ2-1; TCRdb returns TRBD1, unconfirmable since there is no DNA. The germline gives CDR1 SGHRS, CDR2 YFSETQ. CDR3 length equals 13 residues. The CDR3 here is CASSLDRHNEQFF. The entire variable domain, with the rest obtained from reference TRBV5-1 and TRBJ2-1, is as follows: KAGVTQTPRYLIKTRGQQVTLSCSPISGHRSVSWYQQTPGQGLQFLFEYFSETQRNKGNFPGRFSGRQFSNSRSEMNVSTLELGDSALYLCASSLDRHNEQFFGPGTRLTVL.

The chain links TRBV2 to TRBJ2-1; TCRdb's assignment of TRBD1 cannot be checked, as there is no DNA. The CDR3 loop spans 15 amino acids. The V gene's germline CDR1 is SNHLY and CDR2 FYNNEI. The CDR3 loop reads CASSRDRGRADEQFF. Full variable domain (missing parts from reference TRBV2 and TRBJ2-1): EPEVTQTPSHQVTQMGQEVILRCVPISNHLYFYWYRQILGQKVEFLVSFYNNEISEKSEIFDDQFSVERPDGSNFTLKIRSTKLEDSAMYFCASSRDRGRADEQFFGPGTRLTVL.

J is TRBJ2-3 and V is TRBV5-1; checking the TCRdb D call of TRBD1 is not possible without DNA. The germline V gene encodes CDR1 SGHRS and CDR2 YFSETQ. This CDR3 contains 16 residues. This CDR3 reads CASSLVPGRRTDTQYF.

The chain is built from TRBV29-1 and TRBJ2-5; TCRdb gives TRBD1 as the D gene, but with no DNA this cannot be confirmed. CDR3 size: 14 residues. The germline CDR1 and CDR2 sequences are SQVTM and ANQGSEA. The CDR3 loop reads CSAPTGGAQETQYF.

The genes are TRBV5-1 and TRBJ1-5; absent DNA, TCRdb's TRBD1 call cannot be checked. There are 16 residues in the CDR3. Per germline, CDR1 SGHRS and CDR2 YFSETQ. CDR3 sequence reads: CASSPDRVEGNQPQHF.

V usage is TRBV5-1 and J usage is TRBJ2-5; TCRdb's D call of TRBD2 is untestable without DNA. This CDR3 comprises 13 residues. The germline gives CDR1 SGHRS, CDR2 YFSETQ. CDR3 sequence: CASSWTRKETQYF.

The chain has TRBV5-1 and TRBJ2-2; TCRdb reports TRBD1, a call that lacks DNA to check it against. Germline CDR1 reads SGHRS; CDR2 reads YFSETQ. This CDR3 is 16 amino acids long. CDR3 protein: CASSLMGDSNTGELFF.

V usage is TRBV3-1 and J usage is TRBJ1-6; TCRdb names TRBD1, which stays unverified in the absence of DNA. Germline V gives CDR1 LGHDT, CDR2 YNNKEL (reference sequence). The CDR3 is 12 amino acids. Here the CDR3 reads CASSQDHGNLHF.

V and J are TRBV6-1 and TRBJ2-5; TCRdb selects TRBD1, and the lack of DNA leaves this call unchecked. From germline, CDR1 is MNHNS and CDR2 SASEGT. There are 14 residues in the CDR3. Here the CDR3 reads CASRSTGGFVAQYF.

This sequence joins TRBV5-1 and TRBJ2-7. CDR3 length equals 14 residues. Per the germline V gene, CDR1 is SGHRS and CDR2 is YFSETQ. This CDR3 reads CASSLGGSLYEQYF.

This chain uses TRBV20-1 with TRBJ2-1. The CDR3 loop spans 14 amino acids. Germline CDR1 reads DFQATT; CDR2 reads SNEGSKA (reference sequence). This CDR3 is CSARDGDRDNEQFF.

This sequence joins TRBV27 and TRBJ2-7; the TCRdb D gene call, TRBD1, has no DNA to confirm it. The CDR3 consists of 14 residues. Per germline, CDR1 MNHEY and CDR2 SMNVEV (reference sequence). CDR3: CASSLGQGSYEQYF.

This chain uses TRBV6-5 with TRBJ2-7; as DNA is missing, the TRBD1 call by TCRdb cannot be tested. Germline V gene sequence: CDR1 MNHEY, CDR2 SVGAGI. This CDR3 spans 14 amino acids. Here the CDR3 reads CASSFSQGAYEQYF.

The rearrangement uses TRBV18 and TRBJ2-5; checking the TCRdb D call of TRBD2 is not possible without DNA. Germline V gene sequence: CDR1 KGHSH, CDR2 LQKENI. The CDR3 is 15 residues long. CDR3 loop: CASSPTPSGKGTQYF.

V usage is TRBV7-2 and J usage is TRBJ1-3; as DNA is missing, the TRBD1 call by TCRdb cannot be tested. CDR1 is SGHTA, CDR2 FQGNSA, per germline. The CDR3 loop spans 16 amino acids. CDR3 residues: CASSLDGIYSGNTIYF.

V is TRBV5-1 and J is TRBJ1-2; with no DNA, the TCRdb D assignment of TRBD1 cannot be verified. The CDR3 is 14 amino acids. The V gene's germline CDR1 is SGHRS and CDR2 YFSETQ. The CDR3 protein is CASRSGTGNYGYTF. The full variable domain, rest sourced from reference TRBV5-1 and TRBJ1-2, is KAGVTQTPRYLIKTRGQQVTLSCSPISGHRSVSWYQQTPGQGLQFLFEYFSETQRNKGNFPGRFSGRQFSNSRSEMNVSTLELGDSALYLCASRSGTGNYGYTFGSGTRLTVV.

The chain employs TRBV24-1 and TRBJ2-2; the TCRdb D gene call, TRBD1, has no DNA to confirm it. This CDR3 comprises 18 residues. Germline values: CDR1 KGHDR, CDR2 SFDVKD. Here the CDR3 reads CATSDSGQGDWNTGELFF.

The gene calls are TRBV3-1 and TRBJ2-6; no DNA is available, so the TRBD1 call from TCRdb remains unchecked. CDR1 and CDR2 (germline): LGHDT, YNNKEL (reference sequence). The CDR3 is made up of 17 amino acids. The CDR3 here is CASSQRTGLGGANVLTF.

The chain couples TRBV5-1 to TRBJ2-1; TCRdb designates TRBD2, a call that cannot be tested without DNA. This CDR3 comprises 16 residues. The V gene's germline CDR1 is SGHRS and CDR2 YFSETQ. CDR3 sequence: CASSLIAEHGGNEQFF.

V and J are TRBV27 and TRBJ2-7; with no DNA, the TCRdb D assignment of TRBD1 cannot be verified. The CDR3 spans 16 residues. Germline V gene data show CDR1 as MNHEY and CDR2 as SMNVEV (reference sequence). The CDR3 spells CASSLYRRDLSYEQYF.

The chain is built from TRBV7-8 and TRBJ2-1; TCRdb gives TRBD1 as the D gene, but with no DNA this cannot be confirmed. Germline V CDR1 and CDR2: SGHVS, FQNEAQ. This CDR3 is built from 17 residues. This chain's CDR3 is CASSSQGGRGSYNEQFF.